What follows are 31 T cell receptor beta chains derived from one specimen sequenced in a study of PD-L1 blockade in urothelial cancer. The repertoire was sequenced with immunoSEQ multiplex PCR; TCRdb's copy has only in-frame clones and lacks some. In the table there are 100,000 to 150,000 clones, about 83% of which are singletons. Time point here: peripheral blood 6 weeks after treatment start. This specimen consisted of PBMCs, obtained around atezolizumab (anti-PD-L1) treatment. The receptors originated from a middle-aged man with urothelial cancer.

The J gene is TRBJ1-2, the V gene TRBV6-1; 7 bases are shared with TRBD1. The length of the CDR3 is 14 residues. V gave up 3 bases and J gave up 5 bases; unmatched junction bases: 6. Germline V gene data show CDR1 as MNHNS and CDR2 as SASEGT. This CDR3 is CASSDLTGRYGYTF. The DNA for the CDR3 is TGTGCCAGCAGTGACTTGACAGGGCGGTATGGCTACACCTTC.

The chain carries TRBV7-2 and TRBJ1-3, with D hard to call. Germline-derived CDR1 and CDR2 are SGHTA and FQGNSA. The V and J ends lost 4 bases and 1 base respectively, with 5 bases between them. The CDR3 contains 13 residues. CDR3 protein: CASSSRSGNTIYF. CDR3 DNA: TGTGCCAGCAGCTCGAGATCTGGAAACACCATATATTTT.

The CDR3 loop reads CASSPRDNYGYTF. DNA of the CDR3: TGTGCCAGCAGCCCGAGAGATAACTATGGCTACACCTTC. The rearrangement links TRBV5-5 to TRBJ1-2; no clear D. The germline CDR1 and CDR2 sequences are SGHKS and YYEKEE (reference sequence). CDR3 length equals 13 residues. Trimming shortened V by 4 bases and J by 1 base, and 8 bases separated the two germline ends.

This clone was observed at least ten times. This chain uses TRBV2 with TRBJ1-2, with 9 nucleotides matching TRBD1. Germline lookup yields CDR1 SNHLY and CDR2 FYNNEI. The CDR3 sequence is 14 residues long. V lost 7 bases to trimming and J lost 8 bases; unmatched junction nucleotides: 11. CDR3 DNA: TGTGCCAGCACCGAACAGGGGGCCGGTCGGGGCTACACCTTC. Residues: CASTEQGAGRGYTF.

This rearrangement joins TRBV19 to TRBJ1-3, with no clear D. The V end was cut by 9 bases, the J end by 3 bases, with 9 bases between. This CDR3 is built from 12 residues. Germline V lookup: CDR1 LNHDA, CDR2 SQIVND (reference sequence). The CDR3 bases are TGTGCCAGCCATTACAGTGGAAACACCATATATTTT. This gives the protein CASHYSGNTIYF.

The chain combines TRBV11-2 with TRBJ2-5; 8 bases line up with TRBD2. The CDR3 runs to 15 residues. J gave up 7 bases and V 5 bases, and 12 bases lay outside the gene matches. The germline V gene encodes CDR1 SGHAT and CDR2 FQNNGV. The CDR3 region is CASSPGKRESVTQYF. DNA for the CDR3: TGTGCCAGCAGCCCGGGGAAGCGGGAGTCGGTGACCCAGTACTTC.

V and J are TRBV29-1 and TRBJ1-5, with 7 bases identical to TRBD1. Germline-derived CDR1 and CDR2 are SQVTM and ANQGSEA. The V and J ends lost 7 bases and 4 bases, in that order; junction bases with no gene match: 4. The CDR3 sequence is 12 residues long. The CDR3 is CSAGTENQPQHF. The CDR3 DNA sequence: TGCAGCGCTGGGACAGAAAATCAGCCCCAGCATTTT. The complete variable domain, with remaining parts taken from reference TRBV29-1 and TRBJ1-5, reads SAVISQKPSRDICQRGTSLTIQCQVDSQVTMMFWYRQQPGQSLTLIATANQGSEATYESGFVIDKFPISRPNLTFSTLTVSNMSPEDSSIYLCSAGTENQPQHFGDGTRLSIL.

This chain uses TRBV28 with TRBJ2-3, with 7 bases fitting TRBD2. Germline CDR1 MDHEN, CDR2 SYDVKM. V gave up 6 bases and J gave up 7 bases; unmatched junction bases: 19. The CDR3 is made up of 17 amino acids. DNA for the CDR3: TGTGCCAGCAGCCATATCAGCGGGAAGGCGGGCGTTAATACGCAGTATTTT. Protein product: CASSHISGKAGVNTQYF. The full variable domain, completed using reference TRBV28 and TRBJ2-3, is DVKVTQSSRYLVKRTGEKVFLECVQDMDHENMFWYRQDPGLGLRLIYFSYDVKMKEKGDIPEGYSVSREKKERFSLILESASTNQTSMYLCASSHISGKAGVNTQYFGPGTRLTVL.

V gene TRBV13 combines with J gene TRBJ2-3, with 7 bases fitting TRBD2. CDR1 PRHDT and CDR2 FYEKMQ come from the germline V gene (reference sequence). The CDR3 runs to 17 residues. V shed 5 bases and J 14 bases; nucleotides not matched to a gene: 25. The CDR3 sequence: CASSTNVGYQGLLNMYF. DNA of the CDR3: TGTGCCAGCAGCACCAACGTAGGCTACCAGGGACTACTTAACATGTATTTT.

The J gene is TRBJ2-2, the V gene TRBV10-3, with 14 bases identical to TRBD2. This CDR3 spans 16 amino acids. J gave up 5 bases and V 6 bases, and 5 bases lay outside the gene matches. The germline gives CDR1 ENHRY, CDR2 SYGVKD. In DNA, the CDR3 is TGTGCCATCAGGGACGGACTAGCGGGAGGAACCGGGGAGCTGTTTTTT. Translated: CAIRDGLAGGTGELFF.

The CDR3 loop reads CASSSPSGRAYTGELFF. The CDR3 DNA reads as TGTGCCAGTAGTTCACCTAGCGGGCGTGCCTACACCGGGGAGCTGTTTTTT. The chain combines TRBV19 with TRBJ2-2; 8 positions match TRBD2. V trimming: 5 bases; J trimming: 3 bases; junction bases outside the gene matches: 11. The CDR3 is 17 amino acids. Germline-derived CDR1 and CDR2 are LNHDA and SQIVND (reference sequence).

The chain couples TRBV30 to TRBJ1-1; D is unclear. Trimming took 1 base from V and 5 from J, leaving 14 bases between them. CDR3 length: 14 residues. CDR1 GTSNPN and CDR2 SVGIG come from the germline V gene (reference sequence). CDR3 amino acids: CAWSDKGRATEAFF. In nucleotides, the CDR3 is TGTGCCTGGAGTGACAAAGGGCGGGCGACTGAAGCTTTCTTT.

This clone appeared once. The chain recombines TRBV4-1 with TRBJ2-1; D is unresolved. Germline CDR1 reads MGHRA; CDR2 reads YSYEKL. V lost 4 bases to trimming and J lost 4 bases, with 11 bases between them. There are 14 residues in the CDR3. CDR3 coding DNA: TGCGCCAGCAGCCGCCCCACTGAGTACAATGAGCAGTTCTTC. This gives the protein CASSRPTEYNEQFF.

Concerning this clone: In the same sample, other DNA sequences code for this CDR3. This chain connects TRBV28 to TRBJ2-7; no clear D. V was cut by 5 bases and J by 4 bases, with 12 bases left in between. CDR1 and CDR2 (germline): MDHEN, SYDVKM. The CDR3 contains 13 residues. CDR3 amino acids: CASSLGGPYEQYF. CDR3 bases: TGTGCCAGCAGTCTCGGTGGGCCGTACGAGCAGTACTTC.

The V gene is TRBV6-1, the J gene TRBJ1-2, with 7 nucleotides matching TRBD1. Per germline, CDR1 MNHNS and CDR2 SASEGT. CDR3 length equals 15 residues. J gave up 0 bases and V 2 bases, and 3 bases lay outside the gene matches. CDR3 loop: CASSEWDRANYGYTF. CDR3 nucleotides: TGTGCCAGCAGTGAATGGGACAGAGCTAACTATGGCTACACCTTC.

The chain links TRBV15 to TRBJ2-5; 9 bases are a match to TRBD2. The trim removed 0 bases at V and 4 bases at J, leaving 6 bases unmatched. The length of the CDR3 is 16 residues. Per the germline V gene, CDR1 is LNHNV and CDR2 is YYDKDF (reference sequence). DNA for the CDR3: TGTGCCACCAGCAGAGATGGAGTAGCGGGAGTAGAGACCCAGTACTTC. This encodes CATSRDGVAGVETQYF.

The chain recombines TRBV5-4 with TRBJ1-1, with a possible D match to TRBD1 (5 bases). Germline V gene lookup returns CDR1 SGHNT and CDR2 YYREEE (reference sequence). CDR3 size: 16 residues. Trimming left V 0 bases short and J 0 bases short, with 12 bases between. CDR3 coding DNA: TGTGCCAGCAGCTTGGGTGCAGGGAACATGAACACTGAAGCTTTCTTT. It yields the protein CASSLGAGNMNTEAFF.

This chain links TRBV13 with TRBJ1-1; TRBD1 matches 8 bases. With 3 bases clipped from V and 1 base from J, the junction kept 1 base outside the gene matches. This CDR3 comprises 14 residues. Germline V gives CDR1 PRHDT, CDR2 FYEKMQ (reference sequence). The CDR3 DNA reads TGTGCCAGCAGCTTCGGACAGGGGAACACTGAAGCTTTCTTT. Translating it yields CASSFGQGNTEAFF.

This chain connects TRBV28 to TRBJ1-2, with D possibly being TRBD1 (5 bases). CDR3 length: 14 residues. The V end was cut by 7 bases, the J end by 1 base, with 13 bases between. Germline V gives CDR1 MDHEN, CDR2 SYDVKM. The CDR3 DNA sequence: TGTGCCAGCACGGCGGGGGGGGATAACTATGGCTACACCTTC. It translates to CASTAGGDNYGYTF.

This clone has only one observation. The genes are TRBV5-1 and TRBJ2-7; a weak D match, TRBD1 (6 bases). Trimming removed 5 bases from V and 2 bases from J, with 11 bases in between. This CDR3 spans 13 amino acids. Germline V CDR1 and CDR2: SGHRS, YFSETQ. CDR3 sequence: CASSHDRPYEQYF. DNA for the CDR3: TGCGCCAGCAGTCATGACAGGCCCTACGAGCAGTACTTC. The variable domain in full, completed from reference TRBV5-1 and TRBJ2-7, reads KAGVTQTPRYLIKTRGQQVTLSCSPISGHRSVSWYQQTPGQGLQFLFEYFSETQRNKGNFPGRFSGRQFSNSRSEMNVSTLELGDSALYLCASSHDRPYEQYFGPGTRLTVT.

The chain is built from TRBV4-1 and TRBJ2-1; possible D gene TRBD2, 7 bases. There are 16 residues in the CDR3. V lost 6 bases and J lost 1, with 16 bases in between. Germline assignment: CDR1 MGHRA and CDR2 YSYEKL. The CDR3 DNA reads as TGCGCCAGCAGGGACGGCGGGGGCGATTCCTACAATGAGCAGTTCTTC. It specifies CASRDGGGDSYNEQFF.

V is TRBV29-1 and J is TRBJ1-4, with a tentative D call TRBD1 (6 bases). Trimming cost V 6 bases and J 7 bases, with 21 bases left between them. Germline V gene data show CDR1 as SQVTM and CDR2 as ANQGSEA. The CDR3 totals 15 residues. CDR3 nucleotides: TGCAGCGTCGGGAAGGGGGGGGCCAGGGGTGAAAAACTGTTTTTT. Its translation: CSVGKGGARGEKLFF.

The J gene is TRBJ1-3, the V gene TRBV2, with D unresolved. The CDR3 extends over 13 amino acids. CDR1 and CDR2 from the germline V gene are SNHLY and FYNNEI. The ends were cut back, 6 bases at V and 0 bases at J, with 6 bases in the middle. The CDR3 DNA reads TGTGCCAGCAGGATCTACTCTGGAAACACCATATATTTT. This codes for CASRIYSGNTIYF.

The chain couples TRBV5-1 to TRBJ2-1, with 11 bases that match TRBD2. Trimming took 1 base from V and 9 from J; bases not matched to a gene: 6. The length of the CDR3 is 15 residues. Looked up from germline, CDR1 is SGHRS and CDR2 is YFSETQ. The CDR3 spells CASSLKLAGAGEQFF. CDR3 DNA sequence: TGCGCCAGCAGCTTGAAACTAGCGGGAGCGGGTGAGCAGTTCTTC.

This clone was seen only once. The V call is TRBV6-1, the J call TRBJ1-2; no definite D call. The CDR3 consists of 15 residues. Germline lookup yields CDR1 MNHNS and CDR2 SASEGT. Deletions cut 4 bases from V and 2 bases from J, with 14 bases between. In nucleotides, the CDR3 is TGTGCCAGCAGTGTGGTCCAGACAACAAACTATGGCTACACCTTC. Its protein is CASSVVQTTNYGYTF.

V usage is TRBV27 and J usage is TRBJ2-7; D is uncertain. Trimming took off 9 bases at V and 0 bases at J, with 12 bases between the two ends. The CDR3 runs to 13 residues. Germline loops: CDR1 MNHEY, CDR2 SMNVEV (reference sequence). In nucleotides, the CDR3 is TGTGCCAGTCATGGCAGGCACTCCTACGAGCAGTACTTC. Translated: CASHGRHSYEQYF.

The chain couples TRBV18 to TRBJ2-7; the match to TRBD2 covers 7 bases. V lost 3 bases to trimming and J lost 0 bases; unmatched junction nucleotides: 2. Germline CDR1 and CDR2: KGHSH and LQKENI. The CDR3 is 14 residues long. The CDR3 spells CASSPTSLSYEQYF. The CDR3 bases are TGTGCCAGCTCACCGACTAGCCTCTCCTACGAGCAGTACTTC.

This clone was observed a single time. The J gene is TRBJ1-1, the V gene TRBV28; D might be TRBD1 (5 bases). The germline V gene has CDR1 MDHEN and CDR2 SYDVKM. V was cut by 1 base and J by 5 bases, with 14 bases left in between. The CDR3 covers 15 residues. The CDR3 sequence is CASSLFPTGGTEAFF. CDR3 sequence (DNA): TGTGCCAGCAGTTTATTTCCGACCGGGGGGACTGAAGCTTTCTTT.

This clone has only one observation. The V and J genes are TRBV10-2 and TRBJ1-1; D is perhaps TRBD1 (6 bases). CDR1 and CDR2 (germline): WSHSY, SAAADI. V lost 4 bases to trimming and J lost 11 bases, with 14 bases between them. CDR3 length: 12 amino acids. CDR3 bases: TGCGCCAGCAGTGCGACAGGAGGTATGGCTTTCTTT. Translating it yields CASSATGGMAFF.

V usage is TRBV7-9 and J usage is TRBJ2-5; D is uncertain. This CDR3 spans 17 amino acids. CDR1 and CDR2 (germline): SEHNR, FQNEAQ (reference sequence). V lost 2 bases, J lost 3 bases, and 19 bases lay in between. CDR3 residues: CASSLSVRDMAKETQYF. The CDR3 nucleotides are TGTGCCAGCAGCTTAAGTGTTCGTGACATGGCGAAAGAGACCCAGTACTTC.

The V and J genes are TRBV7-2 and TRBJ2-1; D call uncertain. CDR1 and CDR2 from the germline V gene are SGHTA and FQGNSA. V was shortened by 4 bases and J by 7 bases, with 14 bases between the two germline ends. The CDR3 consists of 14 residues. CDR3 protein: CASSSQLMMNEQFF. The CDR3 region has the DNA TGTGCCAGCAGCTCCCAACTGATGATGAATGAGCAGTTCTTC.